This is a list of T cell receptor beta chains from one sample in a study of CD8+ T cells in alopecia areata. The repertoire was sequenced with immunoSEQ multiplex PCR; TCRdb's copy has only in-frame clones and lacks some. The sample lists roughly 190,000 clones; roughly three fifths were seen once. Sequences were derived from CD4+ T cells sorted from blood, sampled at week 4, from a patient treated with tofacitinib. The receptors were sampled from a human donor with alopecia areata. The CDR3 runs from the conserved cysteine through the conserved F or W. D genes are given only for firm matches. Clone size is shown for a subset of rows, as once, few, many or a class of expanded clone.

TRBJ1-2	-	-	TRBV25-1	TGTGCCAGCAGGACCGGGACACTGAATTCTGGCTACACCTTC	CASRTGTLNSGYTF
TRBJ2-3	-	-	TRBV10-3	TGTGCCATCAGTAGGCAGGGCACAGATACGCAGTATTTT	CAISRQGTDTQYF
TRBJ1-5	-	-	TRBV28	TGTGCCAGCAGCTGGGACGTGGCCCAGCATTTT	CASSWDVAQHF
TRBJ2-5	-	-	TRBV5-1	TGCGCCAGCAGCCCCGGTTTGGGGAGAGGGCAAGAGACCCAGTACTTC	CASSPGLGRGQETQYF
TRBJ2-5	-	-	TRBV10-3	TGTGCCATCAGGGGCCAGCGGGAAGAGACCCAGTACTTC	CAIRGQREETQYF
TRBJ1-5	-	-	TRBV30	TGTGCCTGGAGTTGGAGCGAGGGGCCCCAGCATTTT	CAWSWSEGPQHF
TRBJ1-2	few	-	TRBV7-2	TGCCCCCCCTCACTGAACTATGGCTACACCTTC	CPPSLNYGYTF
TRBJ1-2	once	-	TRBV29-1	TGCAGCGTTGAACAGGGTGGATATGGCTACACCTTC	CSVEQGGYGYTF
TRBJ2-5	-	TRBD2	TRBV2	TGTGCCAGCTTGTTCGTAGCGGGAGAAGAGACCCAGTACTTC	CASLFVAGEETQYF
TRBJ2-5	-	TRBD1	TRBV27	TGTGCCAGCAGCGGGACAGGGTCGCAGACCCAGTACTTC	CASSGTGSQTQYF
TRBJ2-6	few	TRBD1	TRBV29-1	TGCAGCGTTGCCGGGACAGGGGAGACTGGGGCCAACGTCCTGACTTTC	CSVAGTGETGANVLTF
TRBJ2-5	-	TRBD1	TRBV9	TGTGCCAGCAGCGGACCGGGACAGAGGTTTGAAGAGACCCAGTACTTC	CASSGPGQRFEETQYF
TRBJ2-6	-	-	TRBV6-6	TGTGCCAGCAGCCTAGGGGGTTCTGGGGCCAACGTCCTGACTTTC	CASSLGGSGANVLTF
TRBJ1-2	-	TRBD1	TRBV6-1	TGTGCCAGCAGTGAAGGGGACAGGACCTTCTATGGCTACACCTTC	CASSEGDRTFYGYTF
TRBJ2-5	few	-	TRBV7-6	TGTGCCAGCAGCTTAGCGTATTTGGAGACCCAGTACTTC	CASSLAYLETQYF
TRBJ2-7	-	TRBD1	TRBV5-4	TGTGCCAGCAGCTTGGCAGGGACAGGGAATACCTACGAGCAGTACTTC	CASSLAGTGNTYEQYF
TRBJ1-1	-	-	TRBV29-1	TGCAGCGGAGGGGAGGCTGGGGCTGAAGCTTTCTTT	CSGGEAGAEAFF
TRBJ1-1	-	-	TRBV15	TGTGCCACCAGCAGAGATTTGGGGACTGAAGCTTTCTTT	CATSRDLGTEAFF
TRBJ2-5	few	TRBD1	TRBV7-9	TGTGCCAGCAGCTTAGGAGTGACAGGGCTGGGCGAGACCCAGTACTTC	CASSLGVTGLGETQYF
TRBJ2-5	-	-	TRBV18	TGTGCCAGCTCATCTGACAGACAAGAGACCCAGTACTTC	CASSSDRQETQYF
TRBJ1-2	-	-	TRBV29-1	TGCAGCGTTGAAGGAGGAGCCGCAGGGGTGGAAGGCTACACCTTC	CSVEGGAAGVEGYTF
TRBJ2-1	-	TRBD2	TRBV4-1	TGCGCCAGCAGCCAGGAGACTAGCGGCACCTACAATGAGCAGTTCTTC	CASSQETSGTYNEQFF
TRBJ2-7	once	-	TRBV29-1	TGCAGCGCACGACACGGCTACGAGCAGTACTTC	CSARHGYEQYF
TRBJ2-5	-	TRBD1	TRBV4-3	TGCGCCAGCAGCCAAGTCAGGGACAGGGAGACCCAGTACTTC	CASSQVRDRETQYF
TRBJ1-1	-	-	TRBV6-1	TGTGCCAGCAGAAGGACCGAGAACACTGAAGCTTTCTTT	CASRRTENTEAFF
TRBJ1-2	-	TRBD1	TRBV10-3	TGTGCCATCGGGACAGGGACTGCGAACTATGGCTACACCTTC	CAIGTGTANYGYTF
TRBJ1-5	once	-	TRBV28	TGTGCCACCTGGACTCGCAATCAGCCCCAGCATTTT	CATWTRNQPQHF
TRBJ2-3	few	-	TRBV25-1	TGTGCCAGCAGGTCCCAGGGGGATACGCAGTATTTT	CASRSQGDTQYF
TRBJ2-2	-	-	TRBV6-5	TGTGCCAGCAGTTACTCGAACACCGGGGAGCTGTTTTTT	CASSYSNTGELFF
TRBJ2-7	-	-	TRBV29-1	TGCAGCGTTGTTGCCTCGGGGGTTATCGAGCAGTACTTC	CSVVASGVIEQYF
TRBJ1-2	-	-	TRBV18	TGTGCCAGTAATCCTAATTACGGCTATGGCTACACCTTC	CASNPNYGYGYTF
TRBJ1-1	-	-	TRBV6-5	TGTGCCAGCAGTTACTTTCGGGCGAACACTGAAGCTTTCTTT	CASSYFRANTEAFF
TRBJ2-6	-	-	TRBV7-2	TGTGCCAGCAGCCCTGGGGCCAACGTCCTGACTTTC	CASSPGANVLTF
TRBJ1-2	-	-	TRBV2	TGTGCCAGCAGACCGGGACCGAACTATGGCTACACCTTC	CASRPGPNYGYTF
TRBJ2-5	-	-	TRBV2	TGTGCCAGCCGAAAGGACAGAGAAGAGACCCAGTACTTC	CASRKDREETQYF
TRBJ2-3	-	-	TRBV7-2	TGTGCCAGCAGCCCCGGAACAGATACGCAGTATTTT	CASSPGTDTQYF
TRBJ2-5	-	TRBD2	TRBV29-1	TGCAGCGCAGCCAAGACTAGCGGGAACCAAGAGACCCAGTACTTC	CSAAKTSGNQETQYF
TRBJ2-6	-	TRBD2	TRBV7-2	TGTGCCAGCAGCCCTCGGCTAGCGGGAGTATCCGGGGCCAACGTCCTGACTTTC	CASSPRLAGVSGANVLTF
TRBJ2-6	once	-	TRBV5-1	TGCGCCAGCAGCTTGGCCCTCCCCGGGGCCAACGTCCTGACTTTC	CASSLALPGANVLTF
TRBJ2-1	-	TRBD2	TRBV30	TGTGCCTGGAGTTGGGGCCAAGCGGGAGCCTACAATGAGCAGTTCTTC	CAWSWGQAGAYNEQFF
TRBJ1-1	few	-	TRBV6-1	TGTGCCAGCAGGCGGGACACCGTTGGATCGGCTTTCTTT	CASRRDTVGSAFF
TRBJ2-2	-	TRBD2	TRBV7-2	TGTGCCAGCTCTAGCGGGAGGGCCAGCACCGGGGAGCTGTTTTTT	CASSSGRASTGELFF
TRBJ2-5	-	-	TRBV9	TGTGCCAGCAGCGTCTCGCTCCCCCCGGAGACCCAGTACTTC	CASSVSLPPETQYF
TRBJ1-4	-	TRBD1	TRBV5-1	TGCGCCAGCAGCCCGGGACAGGGCACTAATGAAAAACTGTTTTTT	CASSPGQGTNEKLFF
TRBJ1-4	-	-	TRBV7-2	TGTGCCAGCAGGGGGGCGTCTAATGAAAAACTGTTTTTT	CASRGASNEKLFF
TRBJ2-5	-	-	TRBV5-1	TGCGCCAGCAGCTATCTAGAGAGTCAAGAGACCCAGTACTTC	CASSYLESQETQYF
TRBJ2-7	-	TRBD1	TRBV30	TGTGCCTGTCCGACAGGGGCGCTCTCCTCCCACGAGCAGTACTTC	CACPTGALSSHEQYF
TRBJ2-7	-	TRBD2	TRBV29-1	TGCAGCGCAGCGGGAGGACGCGAGCAGTACTTC	CSAAGGREQYF
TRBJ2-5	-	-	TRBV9	TGTGCCAGCAGCCCGCCCGATGGCCTACAAGAGACCCAGTACTTC	CASSPPDGLQETQYF
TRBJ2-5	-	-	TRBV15	TGTGCCACCAGCAGAGCCGGGACTCAGAAAGAGACCCAGTACTTC	CATSRAGTQKETQYF
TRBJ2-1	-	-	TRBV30	TGTGCCTGGAGTGGCCAGCAACACAATGAGCAGTTCTTC	CAWSGQQHNEQFF
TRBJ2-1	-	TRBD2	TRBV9	TGTGTCAGCAGCCCACGGACTAGCGGCGACAATGAGCAGTTCTTC	CVSSPRTSGDNEQFF
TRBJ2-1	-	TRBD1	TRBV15	TGTGCCACCAGCAGGACGGGACAGCACAATGAGCAGTTCTTC	CATSRTGQHNEQFF
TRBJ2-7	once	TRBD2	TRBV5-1	TGCGCCAGCAGCCCTACTAGCGGCTCCTACGAGCAGTACTTC	CASSPTSGSYEQYF
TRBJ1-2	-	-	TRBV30	TGTGCCTGGAGTGGGAGGTTCAGGGCGGGGTATGGCTACACCTTC	CAWSGRFRAGYGYTF
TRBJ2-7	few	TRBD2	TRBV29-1	TGCAGCGTCTCCGGGACTAGCGGGAGCTCCTACGAGCAGTACTTC	CSVSGTSGSSYEQYF
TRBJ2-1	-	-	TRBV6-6	TGTGCCAGCAGCCGGGACCTCCATCTGGGTAATGAGCAGTTCTTC	CASSRDLHLGNEQFF